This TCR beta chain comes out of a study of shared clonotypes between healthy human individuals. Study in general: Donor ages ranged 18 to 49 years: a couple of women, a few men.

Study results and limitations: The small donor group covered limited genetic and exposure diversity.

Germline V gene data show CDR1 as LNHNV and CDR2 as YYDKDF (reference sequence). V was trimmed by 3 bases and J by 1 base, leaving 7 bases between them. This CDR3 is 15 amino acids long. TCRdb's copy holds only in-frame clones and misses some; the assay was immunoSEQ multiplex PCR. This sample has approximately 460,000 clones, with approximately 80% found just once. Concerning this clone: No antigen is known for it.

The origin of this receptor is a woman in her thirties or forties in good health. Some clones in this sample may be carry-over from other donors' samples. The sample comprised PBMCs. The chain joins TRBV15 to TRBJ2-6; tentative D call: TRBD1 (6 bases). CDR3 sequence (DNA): TGTGCCACCAGCAGCAGGGGATCTGGGGCCAACGTCCTGACTTTC. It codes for CATSSRGSGANVLTF.